This TCR beta chain was captured by sequencing in a study of Ad26.COV2.S vaccination and SARS-CoV-2 variants. General study points: TCR breadth and depth estimates may have understated total T cell responses. Comparable non-spike TCR breadth was observed in vaccine and placebo recipients. Considerable breadth of spike-specific CD8+ and CD4+ T cell responses has reportedly been documented following vaccination. Spike-specific TCR breadth was greater in vaccine than placebo recipients.

Only in-frame clones appear in the TCRdb table, and some are missing; sequencing was by immunoSEQ multiplex PCR. Of about 350,000 clones in the sample, about 91% were seen once. Per the germline V gene, CDR1 is MNHEY and CDR2 is SMNVEV (reference sequence). The CDR3 sequence is 13 residues long. Trimming took 5 bases from V and 5 from J; bases not matched to a gene: 4. Concerning this clone: Antigen: not known.

The source material was peripheral blood, sampled after recovery from COVID-19. The source of this sequence is a human donor who had recovered from COVID-19. This chain connects TRBV27 to TRBJ2-5; 8 bases are shared with TRBD1. Written as DNA, the CDR3 is TGTGCCAGCAGTGGCTGGACAGGGGAGACCCAGTACTTC. It encodes CASSGWTGETQYF.